Listed below are T cell receptor beta chains from one sample, sequenced in a study of T cell responses to AZD1222 COVID-19 vaccine. Assay used: immunoSEQ multiplex PCR; TCRdb lists only in-frame clones, some missing. This table has over 75,000 clones, 87% appearing once. The sequences come from peripheral blood, collected 28 days after the second AZD1222 dose. These receptor sequences come from an adult who received the AZD1222 COVID-19 vaccine. Each CDR3 is given without its conserved first and last residue.

CDR3aa,v_gene,j_gene
ASSLSSSPGNTIY,TRBV7-2,TRBJ1-3
ASSYDSGTEAF,TRBV6-5,TRBJ1-1
ASYSLGLQYNEQF,TRBV28,TRBJ2-1
ASSLGTPEHGYT,TRBV7-9,TRBJ1-2
ASRSWNTEAF,TRBV7-2,TRBJ1-1
ASRPLRTGDPAF,TRBV10-1,TRBJ1-1
ASSLGILAGSLAKNIQY,TRBV11-2,TRBJ2-4
ASSPGLGSPGELF,TRBV18,TRBJ2-2
ASSLSNSYEQY,TRBV7-9,TRBJ2-7
ASSGRMGTEAF,TRBV4-1,TRBJ1-1
ASTPYPMNTEAF,TRBV6-5,TRBJ1-1
AISQLAGNTGELF,TRBV10-3,TRBJ2-2
ASTKGQGGYT,TRBV6-5,TRBJ1-2
ASSPGTVIYTGELF,TRBV6-2/TRBV6-3,TRBJ2-2
ASSQQGYGYT,TRBV3-1/TRBV3-2,TRBJ1-2
ASGQGTRRNTEAF,TRBV19,TRBJ1-1
ASSPYGGLENIQY,TRBV7-3,TRBJ2-4
ASRDPAGQPQH,TRBV6-1,TRBJ1-5
ASSPPPGTSYEQY,TRBV18,TRBJ2-7
ASTQLGGDLEKLF,TRBV2,TRBJ1-4
ASSILSEAF,TRBV9,TRBJ1-1
ASSLRGQGSTEAF,TRBV5-4,TRBJ1-1
ASSLVGQGLDEQY,TRBV7-2,TRBJ2-7
ASSVGGSNKEKLF,TRBV9,TRBJ1-4
ASSGYRGTDTQY,TRBV25-1,TRBJ2-3
ATSERVGSNQPQH,TRBV24-1,TRBJ1-5
ASSEAEFPQH,TRBV2,TRBJ1-5
ASSQQNGLKTQY,TRBV14,TRBJ2-5
ASRPRPTDTQY,TRBV27,TRBJ2-3
ASSYPGKDDYT,TRBV6-5,TRBJ1-2
ASSLAVVTDTQY,TRBV7-2,TRBJ2-3